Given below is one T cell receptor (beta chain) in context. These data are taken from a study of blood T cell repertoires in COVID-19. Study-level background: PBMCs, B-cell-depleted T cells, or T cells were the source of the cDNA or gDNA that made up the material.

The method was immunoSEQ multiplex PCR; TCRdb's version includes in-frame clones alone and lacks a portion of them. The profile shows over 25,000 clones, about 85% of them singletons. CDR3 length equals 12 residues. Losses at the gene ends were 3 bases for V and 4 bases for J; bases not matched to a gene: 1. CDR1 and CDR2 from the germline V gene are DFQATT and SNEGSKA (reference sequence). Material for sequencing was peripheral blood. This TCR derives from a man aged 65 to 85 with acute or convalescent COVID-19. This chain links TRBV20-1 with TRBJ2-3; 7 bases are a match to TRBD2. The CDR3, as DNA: TGCAGTGCTAGTCGGGGGGCAGATACGCAGTATTTT. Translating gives CSASRGADTQYF.